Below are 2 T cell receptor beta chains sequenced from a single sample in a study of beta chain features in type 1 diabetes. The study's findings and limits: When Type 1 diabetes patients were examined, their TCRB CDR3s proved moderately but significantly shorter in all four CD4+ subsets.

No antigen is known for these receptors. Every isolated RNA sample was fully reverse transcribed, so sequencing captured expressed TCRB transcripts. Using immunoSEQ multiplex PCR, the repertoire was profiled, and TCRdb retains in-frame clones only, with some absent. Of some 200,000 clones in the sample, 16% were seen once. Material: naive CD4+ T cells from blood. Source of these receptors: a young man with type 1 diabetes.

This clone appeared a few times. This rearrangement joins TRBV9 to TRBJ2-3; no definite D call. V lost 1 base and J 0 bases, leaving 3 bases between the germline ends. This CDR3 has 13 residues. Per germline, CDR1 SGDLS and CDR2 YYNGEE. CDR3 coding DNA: TGTGCCAGCAGCGTAAGGAGCACAGATACGCAGTATTTT. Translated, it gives CASSVRSTDTQYF.

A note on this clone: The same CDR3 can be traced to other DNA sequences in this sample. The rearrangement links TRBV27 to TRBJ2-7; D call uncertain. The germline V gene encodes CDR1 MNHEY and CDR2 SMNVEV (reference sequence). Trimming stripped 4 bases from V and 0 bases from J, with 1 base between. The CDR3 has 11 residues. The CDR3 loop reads CASSSSYEQYF. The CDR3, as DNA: TGTGCCAGCAGTTCCTCCTACGAGCAGTACTTC.